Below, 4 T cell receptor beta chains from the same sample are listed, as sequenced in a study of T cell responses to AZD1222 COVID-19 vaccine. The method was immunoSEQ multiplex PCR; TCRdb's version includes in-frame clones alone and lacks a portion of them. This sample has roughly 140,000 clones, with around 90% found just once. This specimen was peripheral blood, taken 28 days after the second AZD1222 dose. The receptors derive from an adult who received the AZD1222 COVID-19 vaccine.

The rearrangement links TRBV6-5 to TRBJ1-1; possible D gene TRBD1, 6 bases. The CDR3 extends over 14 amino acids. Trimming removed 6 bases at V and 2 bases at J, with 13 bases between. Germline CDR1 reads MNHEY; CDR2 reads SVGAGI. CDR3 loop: CASRFGQLNTEAFF. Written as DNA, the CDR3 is TGTGCCAGCAGATTCGGACAGCTTAACACTGAAGCTTTCTTT.

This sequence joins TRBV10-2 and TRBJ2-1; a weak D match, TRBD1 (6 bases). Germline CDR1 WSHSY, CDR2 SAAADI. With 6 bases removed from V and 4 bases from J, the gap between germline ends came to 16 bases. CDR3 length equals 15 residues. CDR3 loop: CASRQGPRDYNEQFF. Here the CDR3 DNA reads TGCGCCAGCAGACAGGGCCCGAGGGATTACAATGAGCAGTTCTTC.

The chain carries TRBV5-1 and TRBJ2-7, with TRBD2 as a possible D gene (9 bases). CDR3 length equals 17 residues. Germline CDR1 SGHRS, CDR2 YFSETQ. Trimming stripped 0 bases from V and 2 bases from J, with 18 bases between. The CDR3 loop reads CASSLGSLAGQAYEQYF. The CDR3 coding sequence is TGCGCCAGCAGCTTGGGTTCCCTAGCGGGACAGGCCTACGAGCAGTACTTC.

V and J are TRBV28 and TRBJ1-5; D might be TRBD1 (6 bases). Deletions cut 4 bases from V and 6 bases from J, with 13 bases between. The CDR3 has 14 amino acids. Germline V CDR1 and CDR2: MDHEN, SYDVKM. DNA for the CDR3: TGTGCCAGCAGTTCCCGAACAGGGACTCAGCCCCAGCATTTT. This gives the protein CASSSRTGTQPQHF.